Listed here are 32 T cell receptor beta chains from one sample, sequenced in a study of response to subunit inactivated influenza vaccine. TCRdb redid the calling of the RT-PCR reads with MiXCR, one entry per CDR3 protein. This table holds about 500,000 distinct CDR3 sequences, 10% to 15% found once. This specimen was PBMCs from blood, taken roughly 45 days after vaccination. These receptors originate from a man aged 45-65 years who received an inactivated influenza vaccine.

This clonotype was seen a handful of times. V usage is TRBV11-2 and J usage is TRBJ1-3, with a tentative D call TRBD1 (5 bases). The CDR3 loop spans 13 amino acids. CDR1 is SGHAT and CDR2 is FQNNGV in the germline V gene. V was trimmed by 5 bases and J by 10 bases, leaving 15 bases between them. CDR3 coding DNA: TGTGCCAGCAGCAGCAGGGACCGCCAGACCATATATTTT. This sequence encodes CASSSRDRQTIYF.

This clonotype was found a few times. This chain connects TRBV4-1 to TRBJ2-5; 10 bases fit TRBD2. This CDR3 comprises 17 residues. CDR1 and CDR2 from the germline V gene are MGHRA and YSYEKL. Trimming took 2 bases from V and 2 from J; bases not matched to a gene: 8. The CDR3 region has the DNA TGCGCCAGCAGCCAACAAATCTTAGCGGGGGGACAAGAGACCCAGTACTTC. Protein sequence: CASSQQILAGGQETQYF.

The chain uses TRBV28 and TRBJ2-5, with 12 bases fitting TRBD2. Per the germline V gene, CDR1 is MDHEN and CDR2 is SYDVKM. With V trimmed by 5 bases and J by 3 bases, 16 bases remained unmatched. This CDR3 has 19 residues. In DNA form, the CDR3 reads TGTGCCAGCAGTGAAGGACTAGCGGGGATACATCGCCGGAAAGAGACCCAGTACTTC. It specifies CASSEGLAGIHRRKETQYF. The whole variable domain, filled in from reference TRBV28 and TRBJ2-5, reads DVKVTQSSRYLVKRTGEKVFLECVQDMDHENMFWYRQDPGLGLRLIYFSYDVKMKEKGDIPEGYSVSREKKERFSLILESASTNQTSMYLCASSEGLAGIHRRKETQYFGPGTRLLVL.

This clonotype turned up a few times. The rearrangement joins TRBV4-2 to TRBJ2-7; D is perhaps TRBD2 (6 bases). CDR3 length equals 15 residues. Germline CDR1 LGHNA, CDR2 YNFKEQ. Deletions cut 1 base from V and 5 bases from J, with 15 bases between. The CDR3 sequence: CASSQGLWRADEQYF. CDR3 sequence (DNA): TGTGCCAGCAGCCAAGGCCTTTGGAGGGCTGACGAGCAGTACTTC.

This clonotype was observed a handful of times. The genes are TRBV5-1 and TRBJ2-1, with a possible D match to TRBD2 (5 bases). The CDR3 runs to 15 residues. The V and J ends lost 0 bases and 7 bases respectively, with 14 bases between them. Germline V gene sequence: CDR1 SGHRS, CDR2 YFSETQ. CDR3 protein: CASSLVLAYSNEQFF. In DNA, the CDR3 is TGCGCCAGCAGCTTGGTCCTAGCTTATTCAAATGAGCAGTTCTTC. Variable domain in full (rest from reference TRBV5-1 and TRBJ2-1): KAGVTQTPRYLIKTRGQQVTLSCSPISGHRSVSWYQQTPGQGLQFLFEYFSETQRNKGNFPGRFSGRQFSNSRSEMNVSTLELGDSALYLCASSLVLAYSNEQFFGPGTRLTVL.

This clonotype was detected a few times. The rearrangement uses TRBV6-5 and TRBJ2-1, with 16 bases lining up with TRBD2. Germline V gene lookup returns CDR1 MNHEY and CDR2 SVGAGI. The CDR3 loop spans 18 amino acids. Trimming took 0 bases from V and 9 from J; bases not matched to a gene: 8. The CDR3 spells CASSYSLPGLAGGSEQFF. For the CDR3, the DNA is TGTGCCAGCAGTTACTCCCTCCCGGGACTAGCGGGAGGGAGTGAGCAGTTCTTC.

The chain couples TRBV4-3 to TRBJ2-1; the match to TRBD2 covers 11 bases. The CDR3 extends over 15 amino acids. Trimming at V came to 4 bases and at J to 6 bases, leaving 5 bases not matched to a gene. Germline loops: CDR1 LGHNA, CDR2 YSLEER. CDR3 amino acids: CASSLTSGSANEQFF. CDR3 DNA sequence: TGCGCCAGCAGCCTCACTAGCGGGAGCGCCAATGAGCAGTTCTTC.

J is TRBJ1-2 and V is TRBV4-3; maybe TRBD1 (6 bases). The CDR3 consists of 15 residues. Trimming took 0 bases from V and 3 from J, leaving 11 bases between them. Germline V gene lookup returns CDR1 LGHNA and CDR2 YSLEER. The DNA of the CDR3 is TGCGCCAGCAGCCAAGATCAGCGACAGGACTATGGCTACACCTTC. It translates to CASSQDQRQDYGYTF.

The rearrangement uses TRBV20-1 and TRBJ1-1; D possibly corresponds to TRBD1 (6 bases). The ends were cut back, 3 bases at V and 4 bases at J, with 15 bases in the middle. Looked up from germline, CDR1 is DFQATT and CDR2 is SNEGSKA (reference sequence). This CDR3 has 14 amino acids. CDR3 in amino acids: CSASVPGHSTEAFF. The CDR3, as DNA: TGCAGTGCTAGTGTACCGGGACACAGCACTGAAGCTTTCTTT.

About this clonotype: The junction departs from the called germline gene at one end, perhaps through a read error. The CDR3 bases are TGCTGTGCTAGAGATCTCGTGACTAGAGGTAGCACAGATACGCAGTATTTT. Residues: CCARDLVTRGSTDTQYF. The rearrangement uses TRBV20-1 and TRBJ2-3; perhaps TRBD2 as D (6 bases). The CDR3 runs to 17 residues. Germline V lookup: CDR1 DFQATT, CDR2 SNEGSKA (reference sequence).

This clonotype was observed a few times. The J gene is TRBJ2-3, the V gene TRBV29-1; possibly TRBD2 for D (6 bases). The germline gives CDR1 SQVTM, CDR2 ANQGSEA. The CDR3 loop spans 13 amino acids. V lost 6 bases, J lost 2 bases, and 12 bases lay in between. The CDR3 DNA follows: TGCAGCGTCGCTCGGGACTTCACAGATACGCAGTATTTT. As protein: CSVARDFTDTQYF.

V and J are TRBV7-9 and TRBJ2-1, with 10 bases lining up with TRBD2. CDR1 is SEHNR and CDR2 is FQNEAQ in the germline V gene (reference sequence). CDR3 size: 16 residues. After removal of 7 bases from V and 4 bases from J, the junction contained 10 bases not matched to a gene. CDR3: CASTEGVSGGYNEQFF. In nucleotides, the CDR3 is TGTGCCAGCACCGAAGGAGTTAGCGGGGGGTACAATGAGCAGTTCTTC.

This chain joins TRBV6-2 or TRBV6-3 and TRBJ2-1; 13 nucleotides align to TRBD2. The V and J ends lost 6 bases and 2 bases, in that order; junction bases with no gene match: 7. Germline assignment: CDR1 MNHEY and CDR2 SVGEGT. The CDR3 has 17 amino acids. CDR3 nucleotide sequence: TGTGCCAGCAGCCACGGACTAGCGGGAGTTCCCTACAATGAGCAGTTCTTC. Residues: CASSHGLAGVPYNEQFF.

The rearrangement joins TRBV7-8 to TRBJ2-1, with 11 positions matching TRBD2. Trimming removed 5 bases from V and 0 bases from J; junction bases left unmatched: 3. CDR3 length: 16 amino acids. Germline V gene sequence: CDR1 SGHVS, CDR2 FQNEAQ. The CDR3 sequence is CASSSGLAGSYNEQFF. The CDR3 region has the DNA TGTGCCAGCAGCAGCGGACTAGCGGGCTCCTACAATGAGCAGTTCTTC.

In this sample, this clonotype turned up many times. This chain uses TRBV30 with TRBJ2-7, with TRBD1 matching over 7 bases. Germline V gene lookup returns CDR1 GTSNPN and CDR2 SVGIG (reference sequence). The V and J ends lost 6 bases and 6 bases, in that order; junction bases with no gene match: 5. The CDR3 has 11 residues. CDR3 nucleotides: TGTGCCTGCCACAGGGGCGGCGAGCAGTACTTC. This translates into CACHRGGEQYF.

This clonotype was found many times. This chain joins TRBV29-1 and TRBJ2-3; 7 bases agree with TRBD2. CDR3 length: 14 residues. Looked up from germline, CDR1 is SQVTM and CDR2 is ANQGSEA. The ends lost 6 bases at V and 1 base at J; junction bases unmatched: 7. This CDR3 reads CSVGLGGGTDTQYF. The CDR3 DNA reads as TGCAGCGTAGGACTAGGAGGGGGCACAGATACGCAGTATTTT.

J is TRBJ2-2 and V is TRBV10-3, with 11 bases matching TRBD2. The ends lost 2 bases at V and 6 bases at J; junction bases unmatched: 8. Germline-derived CDR1 and CDR2 are ENHRY and SYGVKD. This CDR3 spans 17 amino acids. CDR3 nucleotide sequence: TGTGCCATCAGTGAGCCAATAGCGGGAGGGCACTCCGGGGAGCTGTTTTTT. It translates to CAISEPIAGGHSGELFF.

The table lists this clonotype with many counts. The chain carries TRBV7-2 and TRBJ2-5; D unresolved. This CDR3 is built from 14 residues. CDR1 SGHTA and CDR2 FQGNSA come from the germline V gene. Trimming removed 2 bases at V and 1 base at J, with 8 bases between. CDR3 DNA: TGTGCCAGCAGCTTACAGGTTCTCCAAGAGACCCAGTACTTC. Encoded protein: CASSLQVLQETQYF.

This clonotype was picked up a small number of times. V usage is TRBV6-2 or TRBV6-3 and J usage is TRBJ2-6, with D possibly TRBD1 on 5 matching bases. The V end lost 11 bases, the J end lost 1 base, and 9 bases lay between the germline ends. The CDR3 contains 13 residues. Germline V lookup: CDR1 MNHEY, CDR2 SVGEGT. The CDR3 loop is CAGANSGANVLTF. The CDR3, as DNA: TGTGCCGGGGCAAATTCTGGGGCCAACGTCCTGACTTTC.

The V and J genes are TRBV20-1 and TRBJ2-1; tentatively, D is TRBD1 (6 bases). Germline CDR1 DFQATT, CDR2 SNEGSKA (reference sequence). The CDR3 has 14 residues. V gave up 4 bases and J gave up 4 bases, with 14 bases separating them. CDR3 bases: TGCAGTGCTATCACGGGACACACGTACAATGAGCAGTTCTTC. It yields the protein CSAITGHTYNEQFF.

In this sample, this clonotype turned up a few times. V usage is TRBV6-1 and J usage is TRBJ2-5, with a possible D match to TRBD1 (6 bases). From germline, CDR1 is MNHNS and CDR2 SASEGT. V was pared by 6 bases and J by 7 bases, with 18 bases between. The CDR3 length is 14 residues. In DNA form, the CDR3 reads TGTGCCAGCAGACAACGCAGGGGAGTTGGGACCCAGTACTTC. Its translation: CASRQRRGVGTQYF.

Only a few counts were recorded for this clonotype. The V call is TRBV7-9, the J call TRBJ2-1; D is ambiguous. Per germline, CDR1 SEHNR and CDR2 FQNEAQ (reference sequence). The V gene lost 4 bases and the J gene lost 7 bases, with 20 bases spanning the gap. CDR3 size: 16 residues. DNA of the CDR3: TGTGCCAGCAGCTCCTCCTTCTCGCGCAACTTGAATGAGCAGTTCTTC. This codes for CASSSSFSRNLNEQFF.

The table lists this clonotype with a few counts. The chain links TRBV3-1 to TRBJ2-3, with 7 nucleotides matching TRBD1. Looked up from germline, CDR1 is LGHDT and CDR2 is YNNKEL (reference sequence). This CDR3 contains 14 residues. Germline trimming cut 5 bases from V and 5 bases from J; bases unmatched to any gene: 7. The CDR3 reads CASSTPHRGDTQYF. CDR3 nucleotide sequence: TGTGCCAGCAGCACGCCCCACAGGGGAGATACGCAGTATTTT.

This CDR3 is CASSSLLVGQGDTIYF. The CDR3 DNA sequence: TGTGCCAGCAGTTCCCTTCTTGTTGGACAGGGGGACACCATATATTTT. The chain combines TRBV7-9 with TRBJ1-3, with 10 bases lining up with TRBD1. Trimming removed 6 bases from V and 8 bases from J; junction bases left unmatched: 13. Germline V gives CDR1 SEHNR, CDR2 FQNEAQ (reference sequence). The CDR3 totals 16 residues.

This chain joins TRBV29-1 and TRBJ2-1; maybe TRBD2 (5 bases). CDR1 and CDR2 from the germline V gene are SQVTM and ANQGSEA. With 7 bases removed from V and 1 base from J, the gap between germline ends came to 11 bases. This CDR3 has 13 residues. DNA for the CDR3: TGCAGCGACCATCGGGGATCCTACAATGAGCAGTTCTTC. Its protein is CSDHRGSYNEQFF.

This sequence joins TRBV4-1 and TRBJ2-5; the D is unclear. V lost 0 bases and J 0 bases, leaving 8 bases between the germline ends. Germline V gene lookup returns CDR1 MGHRA and CDR2 YSYEKL. The CDR3 runs to 15 residues. CDR3 in DNA: TGCGCCAGCAGCCAAGAAGGGCGGTACCAAGAGACCCAGTACTTC. Translated: CASSQEGRYQETQYF.

The V gene is TRBV7-2, the J gene TRBJ2-1; possible D gene TRBD2, 7 bases. Trimming left V 6 bases short and J 4 bases short, with 22 bases between. Germline CDR1 reads SGHTA; CDR2 reads FQGNSA. This CDR3 region has 17 residues. CDR3 protein: CASRKSGGGLSYNEQFF. Written as DNA, the CDR3 is TGTGCCAGCAGAAAGAGTGGGGGGGGCCTTTCATACAATGAGCAGTTCTTC. Combining the CDR3 with reference TRBV7-2 and TRBJ2-1 gives the whole variable domain GAGVSQSPSNKVTEKGKDVELRCDPISGHTALYWYRQSLGQGLEFLIYFQGNSAPDKSGLPSDRFSAERTGGSVSTLTIQRTQQEDSAVYLCASRKSGGGLSYNEQFFGPGTRLTVL.

Ten or more counts support this clonotype. The chain is built from TRBV19 and TRBJ1-2, with D perhaps TRBD1 (6 bases). Germline V gene lookup returns CDR1 LNHDA and CDR2 SQIVND (reference sequence). The CDR3 has 14 residues. V shed 6 bases and J shed 4 bases, with 15 bases lying between them. The chain's CDR3 is CASRPPGQPYGYTF. CDR3 DNA sequence: TGTGCCAGTAGACCTCCTGGACAGCCCTATGGCTACACCTTC.

This clonotype has a handful of counts. The V call is TRBV7-2, the J call TRBJ2-3; the match to TRBD2 covers 12 bases. This CDR3 comprises 16 residues. The V segment lost 1 base and the J segment 8 bases; nucleotides outside the gene matches: 7. The germline V gene has CDR1 SGHTA and CDR2 FQGNSA. CDR3: CASSLVLTSGGGTQYF. The CDR3 coding sequence is TGTGCCAGCAGCTTAGTATTGACTAGCGGGGGAGGTACGCAGTATTTT.

This rearrangement joins TRBV2 to TRBJ1-4, with a tentative D call TRBD1 (5 bases). Germline V lookup: CDR1 SNHLY, CDR2 FYNNEI. CDR3 length: 16 amino acids. Trimming removed 6 bases at V and 7 bases at J, with 21 bases between. CDR3 nucleotides: TGTGCCAGCAGGCCCTTCGGGGGACGGTTTACTGAAAAACTGTTTTTT. It yields the protein CASRPFGGRFTEKLFF.

In this sample, this clonotype turned up a few times. V gene TRBV20-1 combines with J gene TRBJ2-1, with a possible D match to TRBD2 (5 bases). The CDR3 extends over 14 amino acids. Germline assignment: CDR1 DFQATT and CDR2 SNEGSKA (reference sequence). Trimming cost V 3 bases and J 0 bases, with 9 bases left between them. The DNA of the CDR3 is TGCAGTGCTAGTCGCCGGGGCTCCTACAATGAGCAGTTCTTC. Translation gives CSASRRGSYNEQFF.

The DNA for the CDR3 is TGTGCCAGCAGCCACCGGGACATTGACTACGAGCAGTACTTC. Protein product: CASSHRDIDYEQYF. The chain employs TRBV5-5 and TRBJ2-7; a possible D gene is TRBD1 (6 bases). The CDR3 loop spans 14 amino acids. Germline V gene lookup returns CDR1 SGHKS and CDR2 YYEKEE (reference sequence). The V end was cut by 4 bases, the J end by 3 bases, with 14 bases between.